This T cell receptor beta chain was captured by sequencing in a study of neoadjuvant anti-PD-1 for oral cavity cancer. Turning to the study itself: Most patients had three to four biweekly doses of 3 mg/kg nivolumab before resection. Patients without progression received a fourth nivolumab dose around day 43, then surgical resection on days 50-56. Findings and limits, study-wide: With three patients per group, TCR findings need larger cohorts.

V dropped 3 bases and J dropped 4 bases, with 5 bases sitting between them. CDR3 length: 12 residues. Germline loops: CDR1 WSHSY, CDR2 SAAADI. For this clone: Its antigen is as yet unknown.

Only in-frame clones appear in the TCRdb table, and some are missing; sequencing was by immunoSEQ multiplex PCR. This table has about 14,000 clones, approximately 70% appearing once. This sample's time point: after neoadjuvant nivolumab, at surgical resection. These newly diagnosed stage II-IVA oral cavity squamous cell carcinoma patients had no prior systemic or radiation treatment. This chain connects TRBV10-2 to TRBJ2-3; D gene ambiguous. The clonotype was recovered from a person aged 35-80 years with oral cavity squamous cell carcinoma. Sequencing was performed on PBMCs, taken after nivolumab (anti-PD-1) treatment. CDR3: CASSDIADTQYF. CDR3 DNA sequence: TGCGCCAGCAGTGATATCGCAGATACGCAGTATTTT.